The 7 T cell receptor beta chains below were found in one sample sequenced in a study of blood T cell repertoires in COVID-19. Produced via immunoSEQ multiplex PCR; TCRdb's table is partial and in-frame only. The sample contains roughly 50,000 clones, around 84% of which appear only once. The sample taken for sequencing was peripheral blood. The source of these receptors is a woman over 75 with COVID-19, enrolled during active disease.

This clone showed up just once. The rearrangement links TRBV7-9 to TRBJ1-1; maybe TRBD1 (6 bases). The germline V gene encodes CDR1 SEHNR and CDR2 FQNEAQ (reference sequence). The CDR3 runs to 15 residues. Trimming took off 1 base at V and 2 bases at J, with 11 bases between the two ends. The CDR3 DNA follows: TGTGCCAGCAGCTTAGAAATAGGGGGTAACACTGAAGCTTTCTTT. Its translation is CASSLEIGGNTEAFF. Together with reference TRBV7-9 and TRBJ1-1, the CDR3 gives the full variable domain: DTGVSQNPRHKITKRGQNVTFRCDPISEHNRLYWYRQTLGQGPEFLTYFQNEAQLEKSRLLSDRFSAERPKGSFSTLEIQRTEQGDSAMYLCASSLEIGGNTEAFFGQGTRLTVV.

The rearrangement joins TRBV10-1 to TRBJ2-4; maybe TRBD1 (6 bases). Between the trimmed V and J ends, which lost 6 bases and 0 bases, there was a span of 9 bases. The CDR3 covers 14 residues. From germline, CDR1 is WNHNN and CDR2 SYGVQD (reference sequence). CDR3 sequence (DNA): TGCGCCAGCAGCCGGACAGAAGCCAAAAACATTCAGTACTTC. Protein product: CASSRTEAKNIQYF.

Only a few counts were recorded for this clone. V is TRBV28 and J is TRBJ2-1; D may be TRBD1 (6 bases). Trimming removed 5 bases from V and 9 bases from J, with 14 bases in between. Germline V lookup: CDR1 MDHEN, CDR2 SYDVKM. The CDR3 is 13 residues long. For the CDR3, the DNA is TGTGCCAGCAGTCGAGCTCACAGGGTTGAGCAGTTCTTC. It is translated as CASSRAHRVEQFF. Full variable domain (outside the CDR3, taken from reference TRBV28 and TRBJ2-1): DVKVTQSSRYLVKRTGEKVFLECVQDMDHENMFWYRQDPGLGLRLIYFSYDVKMKEKGDIPEGYSVSREKKERFSLILESASTNQTSMYLCASSRAHRVEQFFGPGTRLTVL.

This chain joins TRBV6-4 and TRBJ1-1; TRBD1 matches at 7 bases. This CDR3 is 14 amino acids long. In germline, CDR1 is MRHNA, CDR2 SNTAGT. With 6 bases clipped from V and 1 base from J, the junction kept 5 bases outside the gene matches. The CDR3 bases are TGTGCCAGCAGGGAGACAGGGAGGAACACTGAAGCTTTCTTT. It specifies CASRETGRNTEAFF.

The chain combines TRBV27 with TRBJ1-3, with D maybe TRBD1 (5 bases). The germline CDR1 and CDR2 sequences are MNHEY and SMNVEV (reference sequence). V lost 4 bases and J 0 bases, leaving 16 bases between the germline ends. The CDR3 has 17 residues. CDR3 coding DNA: TGTGCCAGCAGTTCAATTGGCGGGGCCTCCTCTGGAAACACCATATATTTT. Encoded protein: CASSSIGGASSGNTIYF.

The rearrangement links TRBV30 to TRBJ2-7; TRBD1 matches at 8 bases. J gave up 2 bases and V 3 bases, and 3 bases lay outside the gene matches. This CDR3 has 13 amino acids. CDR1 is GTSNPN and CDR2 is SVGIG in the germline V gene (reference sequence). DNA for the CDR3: TGTGCCTGGAGGGGGACAGGAGCCTACGAGCAGTACTTC. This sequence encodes CAWRGTGAYEQYF. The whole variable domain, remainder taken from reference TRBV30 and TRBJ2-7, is SQTIHQWPATLVQPVGSPLSLECTVEGTSNPNLYWYRQAAGRGLQLLFYSVGIGQISSEVPQNLSASRPQDRQFILSSKKLLLSDSGFYLCAWRGTGAYEQYFGPGTRLTVT.

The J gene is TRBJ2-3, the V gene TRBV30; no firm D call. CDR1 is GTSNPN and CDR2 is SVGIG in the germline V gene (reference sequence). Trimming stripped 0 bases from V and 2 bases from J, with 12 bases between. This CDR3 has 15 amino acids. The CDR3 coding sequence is TGTGCCTGGAGTGTAGGCGACACCTACACAGATACGCAGTATTTT. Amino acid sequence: CAWSVGDTYTDTQYF.